This T cell receptor beta chain derives from a study of T-cell reconstitution after alpha-beta-depleted transplantation in children (dated by TCRdb to 2016 to 2018). About the full investigation: T-cell immune reconstitution after TCRalphabeta/CD19-depleted allogeneic hematopoietic cell transplantation in children was quantitatively tracked in the study by means of TCR repertoire profiling. Overall results and qualifications from the work: The apparently early alphabetaT-cell count recovery about two months after transplant was reportedly dependent on only several hundred rapidly expanded clones derived from non-depleted graft cells. In some patients, the high TCRbeta diversity seen at day 60 was put down to recipient T cells and intrathymic progenitors that had survived conditioning. Hyperexpanded clone frequencies declined over subsequent months; after one year, T-cell counts and TCRbeta diversity were mostly attributed to newly produced T cells.

In light of the paper, this sample's treatment or condition label describes: allogeneic hematopoietic cell transplantation with graft depleted of TCRalphabeta T cells and CD19 B cells. The children who served as transplant recipients had been given grafts of TCRalphabeta/CD19-depleted allogeneic hematopoietic cells. This clonotype was seen only a few times. Its specific antigen is unknown. No much larger clone is present one base from it, and per-base qualities are unavailable. Per the germline V gene, SGHRS is the CDR1 and YFSETQ is the CDR2. V is reduced by 0 bases and J by 2 bases, leaving a spacing of 11 bases between them. CDR3 length: 15 amino acids, cysteine to phenylalanine. CDR3 DNA only is kept here, 45 bases in frame from base 1. The method behind the library was PCR. Sequenced on an Illumina HiSeq 2500. To normalize quantification of the TCRbeta repertoire, the TCR libraries were built with molecular barcoding that relied on unique molecular identifiers. TCRdb handled the public reads itself, with Q25 trimming in fastp and clone calling in MiXCR, and kept productive beta chains. Entries that share a CDR3 protein sequence are merged under the most common genes and DNA. The sample table contains a few hundred thousand distinct CDR3 sequences; only one count was recorded for 20% to 30% of them. The ten biggest clones cover about a third of the sample.

The V and J segments used are TRBV5-1 and TRBJ2-5; the D gene is possibly TRBD1, with 5 bases matching. This material consisted of PBMCs, taken before TCRalphabeta/CD19-depleted stem cell transplant. The receptor was derived from a boy in the first two years of life with Wiskott-Aldrich syndrome, due to receive a stem cell transplant. The CDR3 protein sequence reads: CASSLAVGPQETQYF. In nucleotide form, the sequence is TGCGCCAGCAGCTTGGCCGTGGGGCCTCAAGAGACCCAGTACTTC.